This T cell receptor beta chain originates from a study of blood T cells in healthy people across ages (dated by TCRdb to between 2015 and 2016). In terms of the full investigation: In model experiments, template switching captured roughly one uniquely barcoded TCR beta cDNA molecule for every two T cells. Donors were grouped into four age groups: young (average about 15 years), middle-aged (about 38), aged (approximately 58) and long-lived (about 89). Using the same blood draw, the study looked at two additional independent replicas of 1 million unique cDNA reads for two donors, one aged 18 to 30 and the other aged 80 or older. To avoid experimental bias, donors of different ages were distributed randomly across sequencing lanes. Using deep sequencing normalized with unique cDNA molecular identifiers, the study measured how TCR beta repertoire diversity changes with age. The full study reports these points: Since profiling was done on bulk unsorted PBMCs, naive and antigen-experienced compartments could not be conclusively compared. A strong correlation was found between observed TCR beta diversity and the percentage of naive T cells measured by flow cytometry. Because the CMV infection status of the donors was unknown, age-related changes in expanded clonotypes may potentially have been confounded. Compared with the aged group, more naive CD4+ T cells, fewer expanded clones and increased TCR diversity were shown by the long-lived group, suggesting age selection. Estimates of total diversity based on one million sequenced T cells were regarded as lower bounds and as underestimates. As age increased, observed TCR beta diversity per million T cells dropped in a roughly linear way, and a significant reduction was already evident by age 40.

Worth noting for this clonotype: Its binding antigen is unknown. One base away there is no much larger clone; base qualities are not given.

The 39 donors, aged about 6 to 95 years, were systemically healthy Caucasian individuals from Russia. About 10 milliliters of peripheral blood were collected from each donor into EDTA-treated Vacutainer tubes. Ficoll-Paque density-gradient centrifugation was used to isolate PBMCs, with at least 7 million obtained per sample. Trizol reagent was used to extract total RNA from the PBMCs, yielding at least 6 micrograms per sample. Naive CD45RAhigh/CD27high T cell percentages were measured by flow cytometry on a PBMC aliquot from every donor. The receptor library was made with 5' RACE. A second PCR of about 6 to 12 cycles was performed with a sample-barcoded 5' primer and a J-beta primer mix. Each TCR beta cDNA molecule received a unique molecular identifier from a template-switch 5' adaptor carrying 12 random nucleotides. Each sample yielded at least 3 million CDR3-containing paired-end reads. All of the RNA was converted into first-strand cDNA using the Mint cDNA synthesis kit, with a TRBC-specific oligonucleotide serving as the primer. All cDNA was treated with uracil-DNA glycosylase and then went through a first 18-cycle PCR with the universal primers M1SS and BC2_uni_R. In the authors' own workflow: Each sample was normalized by randomly selecting 1 million high-quality reads, each carrying a distinct molecular identifier. Instead of being binned into consensus sequences, reads with shared molecular identifiers were discarded. CDR3 identification, clonotype clustering and error correction used MiTCR with a Q25 quality threshold and the strictest error-elimination algorithm. A nonparametric unseen species model using Euler transformation provided a lower-bound estimate of total TCR beta diversity. TCRdb handled the public reads itself, with Q25 trimming in fastp and clone calling in MiXCR, and kept productive beta chains. Every entry covers one CDR3 protein and lists the most common genes and DNA from its rows. The V and J calls were not made by the authors but by TCRdb's processing. The sample data list 1.5 million to 2 million distinct CDR3 sequences, and roughly two fifths of these were observed just once. The ten largest account for approximately 22% of the sample.

The germline V gene provides CDR1 LGHNA and CDR2 YNFKEQ. The CDR3 has 15 amino acids, counting the end cysteine and phenylalanine. Of the read, only the CDR3 DNA is kept; its 45 bases are in frame from base 1. Clipping removes 0 bases from V and 2 bases from J, with 4 as the unmatched junction base count. In this chain, TRBV4-2 is recombined with TRBJ2-7; the central 7 bases match TRBD2. This sequence was found in a human donor in good health. Sequenced: blood. The CDR3: CASSQDGAGAYEQYF. Here is the DNA: TGTGCCAGCAGCCAAGACGGGGCGGGGGCCTACGAGCAGTACTTC.